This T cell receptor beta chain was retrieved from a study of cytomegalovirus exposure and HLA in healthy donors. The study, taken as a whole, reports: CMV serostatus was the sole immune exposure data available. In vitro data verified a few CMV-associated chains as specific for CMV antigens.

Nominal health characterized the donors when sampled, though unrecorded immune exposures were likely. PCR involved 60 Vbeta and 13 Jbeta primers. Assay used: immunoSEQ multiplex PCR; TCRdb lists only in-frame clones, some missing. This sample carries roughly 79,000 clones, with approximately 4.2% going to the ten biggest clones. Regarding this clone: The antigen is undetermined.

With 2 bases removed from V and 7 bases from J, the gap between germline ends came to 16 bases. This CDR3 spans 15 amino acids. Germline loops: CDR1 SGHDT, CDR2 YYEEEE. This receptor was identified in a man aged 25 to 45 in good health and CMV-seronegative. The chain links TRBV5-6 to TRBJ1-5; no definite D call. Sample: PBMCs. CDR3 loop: CASSFFWRVNQPQHF. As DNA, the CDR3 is TGTGCCAGCAGCTTCTTTTGGAGGGTAAACCAGCCCCAGCATTTT. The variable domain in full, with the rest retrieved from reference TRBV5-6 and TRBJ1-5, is DAGVTQSPTHLIKTRGQQVTLRCSPKSGHDTVSWYQQALGQGPQFIFQYYEEEERQRGNFPDRFSGHQFPNYSSELNVNALLLGDSALYLCASSFFWRVNQPQHFGDGTRLSIL.